What follows is one T cell receptor beta chain and its context. Its antigen remains unknown. Profiling relied on immunoSEQ multiplex PCR, and the TCRdb table lists in-frame clones only, not all of them. The sample has some 250,000 clones, about 90% seen once; the top ten hold roughly 0.4%. The V end lost 1 base, the J end lost 5 bases, and 14 bases lay between the germline ends. Germline-derived CDR1 and CDR2 are MGHDK and SYGVNS. This CDR3 has 15 residues. This sample was included in a study of cytomegalovirus exposure and HLA in healthy donors. Study-wide results and caveats: Cytomegalovirus-associated TCR beta chains were listed, numbering 164. TCR sequences were mostly rare, though some public TCRs occurred in many donors.

The specimen was PBMCs. The gene calls are TRBV25-1 and TRBJ2-5, with D possibly TRBD1 on 5 matching bases. This sequence was found in a woman in her late teens or twenties in good health and CMV-seronegative. The CDR3 DNA reads TGTGCCAGCAGTGAATTAAAGGGGCTCACGGAGACCCAGTACTTC. Translating it yields CASSELKGLTETQYF.